The 21 T cell receptor beta chains below come from one sample, sequenced in a study of T cell repertoires in cytomegalovirus infection (dated by TCRdb to the late 2010s). Instrument used: Illumina HiSeq 1500. The public sequencing data were trimmed at Q25 with fastp and processed into clonotypes with MiXCR by TCRdb, which kept only in-frame beta chains. Identical CDR3 protein sequences are pooled into one entry, listed with their most common genes and DNA. Across this sample there are about 530,000 distinct CDR3 sequences, with about 25% seen only once. Of the sample, less than 15% falls within the top ten clones. The specimen was PBMCs. The receptors were gathered from a human donor in good health (CMV status not recorded). Some clones in this sample may be carry-over from other donors' samples.

The chain is built from TRBV5-6 and TRBJ2-1, with D tentatively TRBD1 (6 bases). This CDR3 is built from 15 residues. CDR1 and CDR2 (germline): SGHDT, YYEEEE. With 4 bases removed from V and 2 bases from J, the gap between germline ends came to 13 bases. As DNA, the CDR3 is TGTGCCAGCAGCGTGAGGACAGAACCCTACAATGAGCAGTTCTTC. Translating gives CASSVRTEPYNEQFF.

In this sample, this clonotype turned up a few times. This sequence joins TRBV24-1 and TRBJ2-4; 13 positions agree with TRBD2. Germline trimming cut 2 bases from V and 3 bases from J; bases unmatched to any gene: 12. CDR3 size: 20 residues. Germline CDR1 is KGHDR and CDR2 is SFDVKD. The CDR3 is CATSDSQPTSGRAGKNIQYF. CDR3 nucleotides: TGTGCCACCAGTGATTCTCAACCTACTAGCGGGAGGGCCGGCAAAAACATTCAGTACTTC.

This clonotype was counted a few times. The CDR3 here is CASSPLIAGDQPPEQFF. In nucleotides, the CDR3 is TGTGCCAGCAGTCCCCTAATAGCGGGAGACCAACCGCCTGAGCAGTTCTTC. The rearrangement links TRBV6-2 or TRBV6-3 to TRBJ2-1, with 9 bases aligning to TRBD2. CDR1 is MNHEY, CDR2 SVGEGT, per germline. With 5 bases clipped from V and 9 bases from J, the junction kept 17 bases outside the gene matches. The CDR3 is made up of 17 amino acids.

This clonotype came up a few times. The chain carries TRBV28 and TRBJ2-4; D is possibly TRBD2 (5 bases). CDR3 length: 17 residues. Germline lookup yields CDR1 MDHEN and CDR2 SYDVKM. With 6 bases removed from V and 9 bases from J, the gap between germline ends came to 27 bases. The CDR3 bases are TGTGCCAGCAGCCGCCGGACGGACTGGCGGCCCAGTCCCATTCAGTACTTC. Its translation is CASSRRTDWRPSPIQYF. Drawing the rest from reference TRBV28 and TRBJ2-4, the complete variable domain is DVKVTQSSRYLVKRTGEKVFLECVQDMDHENMFWYRQDPGLGLRLIYFSYDVKMKEKGDIPEGYSVSREKKERFSLILESASTNQTSMYLCASSRRTDWRPSPIQYFGAGTRLSVL.

This clonotype was observed many times. The rearrangement uses TRBV6-1 and TRBJ2-3; 11 bases map to TRBD2. From germline, CDR1 is MNHNS and CDR2 SASEGT. The junction had 6 bases not matched to a gene; V was cut back by 6 bases and J by 1 base. This CDR3 has 16 amino acids. This chain's CDR3 is CASRGLLAGGTDTQYF. The CDR3 DNA follows: TGTGCCAGCAGGGGGCTACTAGCGGGGGGCACAGATACGCAGTATTTT.

This chain uses TRBV10-3 with TRBJ2-1, with 7 bases matching TRBD2. This CDR3 is 16 amino acids long. Germline lookup yields CDR1 ENHRY and CDR2 SYGVKD. Trimming at V came to 6 bases and at J to 7 bases, leaving 15 bases not matched to a gene. For the CDR3, the DNA is TGTGCCATCAGACCCCGGGTAGCGGGCAAGGGAAATGAGCAGTTCTTC. Translation: CAIRPRVAGKGNEQFF.

Only a few counts were recorded for this clonotype. This chain connects TRBV13 to TRBJ1-2, with D unresolved. The CDR3 contains 15 residues. CDR1 and CDR2 from the germline V gene are PRHDT and FYEKMQ (reference sequence). Trimming pared 0 bases from V and 1 base from J, leaving 9 bases between. CDR3 coding DNA: TGTGCCAGCAGCTTAGGTTCAGCCCATAACTATGGCTACACCTTC. It encodes CASSLGSAHNYGYTF.

The sample holds a few counts of this clonotype. The chain joins TRBV7-9 to TRBJ2-5; 12 nucleotides match TRBD1. Germline CDR1 and CDR2: SEHNR and FQNEAQ (reference sequence). This CDR3 is built from 15 residues. Losses at the gene ends were 5 bases for V and 4 bases for J; bases not matched to a gene: 5. The CDR3 protein is CASSMGQGAVETQYF. Written as DNA, the CDR3 is TGTGCCAGCAGCATGGGACAGGGGGCCGTAGAGACCCAGTACTTC.

V and J are TRBV5-5 and TRBJ1-1, with TRBD1 matching over 8 bases. Trimming at V came to 0 bases and at J to 6 bases, leaving 4 bases not matched to a gene. The CDR3 totals 14 residues. Germline CDR1 reads SGHKS; CDR2 reads YYEKEE (reference sequence). The CDR3 DNA reads as TGTGCCAGCAGCTTGGGGACAGGGAATCCTGAAGCTTTCTTT. This encodes CASSLGTGNPEAFF.

The chain links TRBV7-2 to TRBJ2-1; a weak D match, TRBD2 (5 bases). With 1 base removed from V and 9 bases from J, the gap between germline ends came to 16 bases. This CDR3 has 15 amino acids. Germline V lookup: CDR1 SGHTA, CDR2 FQGNSA. The CDR3: CASSLGIGEYREQFF. The CDR3, as DNA: TGTGCCAGCAGCTTAGGAATCGGGGAGTACCGTGAGCAGTTCTTC. The variable domain in full, with the rest retrieved from reference TRBV7-2 and TRBJ2-1, is GAGVSQSPSNKVTEKGKDVELRCDPISGHTALYWYRQSLGQGLEFLIYFQGNSAPDKSGLPSDRFSAERTGGSVSTLTIQRTQQEDSAVYLCASSLGIGEYREQFFGPGTRLTVL.

Turning to this clonotype: The conserved final phenylalanine or tryptophan is absent from the CDR3, which likely points to a read error. It is unclear where the CDR3 begins or ends on the DNA, so no DNA is shown, and the CDR3 is as TCRdb lists it. The chain uses TRBV7-6 and TRBJ2-1; TRBD2, as called in the table, went unchecked against the DNA. Germline V gene lookup returns CDR1 SGHVS and CDR2 FNYEAQ. A total of 15 residues make up the CDR3, ends included. This chain's CDR3 is CASSLEPSEYNEQCC.

V and J are TRBV12-3 or TRBV12-4 and TRBJ2-5; 8 bases align to TRBD2. The V and J ends lost 3 bases and 1 base, in that order; junction bases with no gene match: 4. The CDR3 has 15 residues. The CDR3 DNA reads TGTGCCAGCAGTTTTGATAGCGGGACCCAAGAGACCCAGTACTTC. It is translated as CASSFDSGTQETQYF.

This clonotype showed up just a few times. The V and J genes are TRBV27 and TRBJ1-5; TRBD1 is a possible D gene (6 bases). The V gene lost 6 bases and the J gene lost 0 bases, with 15 bases spanning the gap. Looked up from germline, CDR1 is MNHEY and CDR2 is SMNVEV (reference sequence). The CDR3 consists of 16 residues. CDR3 residues: CASSNQGQISNQPQHF. The CDR3 nucleotides read TGTGCCAGCAGCAACCAAGGACAGATTAGCAATCAGCCCCAGCATTTT.

This clonotype showed up just a few times. The chain links TRBV27 to TRBJ1-5, with D tentatively TRBD1 (6 bases). Germline loops: CDR1 MNHEY, CDR2 SMNVEV (reference sequence). Trimming stripped 6 bases from V and 3 bases from J, with 12 bases between. This CDR3 comprises 14 residues. CDR3 region: CASREGGDNQPQHF. The CDR3 DNA reads TGTGCCAGCAGGGAGGGGGGGGACAATCAGCCCCAGCATTTT.

The chain recombines TRBV7-9 with TRBJ2-7; TRBD2 might be the D (6 bases). Germline V gives CDR1 SEHNR, CDR2 FQNEAQ (reference sequence). Trimming shortened V by 1 base and J by 5 bases, and 15 bases separated the two germline ends. The CDR3 runs to 15 residues. CDR3 region: CASSLDGTADNEQYV. CDR3 sequence (DNA): TGTGCCAGCAGCTTAGACGGGACTGCGGATAACGAGCAGTACGTC.

J is TRBJ2-1 and V is TRBV12-3 or TRBV12-4; 14 bases fit TRBD2. This CDR3 spans 16 amino acids. The V gene end was trimmed by 4 bases and the J gene end by 8 bases; junction bases not matched to a gene: 7. The CDR3 is CASSSGGTSGSHEQFF. The CDR3 bases are TGTGCCAGCAGTTCGGGGGGGACTAGCGGGAGCCATGAGCAGTTCTTC.

The table lists this clonotype with many counts. The chain couples TRBV7-2 to TRBJ2-1; 8 bases match TRBD1. The germline gives CDR1 SGHTA, CDR2 FQGNSA. V lost 5 bases to trimming and J lost 6 bases; unmatched junction nucleotides: 9. The CDR3 is 15 residues long. In nucleotides, the CDR3 is TGTGCCAGCAGCCTGACCGGGACAGGTTTCAATGAGCAGTTCTTC. This translates into CASSLTGTGFNEQFF.

V gene TRBV11-3 combines with J gene TRBJ2-5; TRBD1 aligns across 8 bases. CDR1 and CDR2 from the germline V gene are SGHNT and YENEEA. The trim removed 5 bases at V and 9 bases at J, leaving 14 bases unmatched. The CDR3 sequence is 15 residues long. This chain's CDR3 is CASSQGLDRVTAQYF. The CDR3 nucleotides are TGTGCCAGCAGCCAGGGATTGGACAGGGTAACGGCCCAGTACTTC.

This clonotype has only a few counts. The chain recombines TRBV9 with TRBJ2-5; the D is unclear. Trimming cost V 4 bases and J 0 bases, with 13 bases left between them. This CDR3 spans 15 amino acids. Germline CDR1 and CDR2: SGDLS and YYNGEE. CDR3 residues: CASSLLGRNQETQYF. As DNA, the CDR3 is TGTGCCAGCAGCCTCTTGGGCAGAAACCAAGAGACCCAGTACTTC.

This clonotype showed up just a few times. The rearrangement links TRBV6-2 or TRBV6-3 to TRBJ2-4; D possibly uses TRBD1 or TRBD2 (6 bases each). V was pared by 5 bases and J by 6 bases, with 17 bases between. CDR3 size: 15 residues. The germline CDR1 and CDR2 sequences are MNHEY and SVGEGT. CDR3 in DNA: TGTGCCAGCAGTGAACCTACAGGGAGGCGAAACATTCAGTACTTC. It translates to CASSEPTGRRNIQYF.

This clonotype is medium-sized. The chain uses TRBV7-2 and TRBJ1-3; D is unresolved. The CDR3 has 13 amino acids. V gave up 4 bases and J gave up 4 bases, with 8 bases separating them. In germline, CDR1 is SGHTA, CDR2 FQGNSA. The CDR3 DNA reads as TGTGCCAGCAGCTCCGGAGGAGGAAACACCATATATTTT. This sequence encodes CASSSGGGNTIYF.